This record looks at one TCR beta chain sequence and its context. What it recognizes is unknown. The table came from immunoSEQ multiplex PCR; TCRdb's copy has only in-frame clones and leaves some out. There are roughly 11,000 clones in the sample; 75% occur only once, and almost 7.5% lies in the top ten. Samples were taken several times over chemoradiotherapy. Deletions cut 5 bases from V and 6 bases from J, with 15 bases between. The CDR3 covers 14 residues. The germline gives CDR1 MDHEN, CDR2 SYDVKM. These data come from a study of chemoradiotherapy in HPV16-positive cancers. General observations from the study: Better recurrence-free survival went with HPV-responsive T-cell expansion in HPV16-positive patients.

This chain uses TRBV28 with TRBJ2-3, with a weak D call TRBD2 (6 bases). This clonotype was obtained from a human donor with HPV-associated anogenital cancer. The biological material was taken from a patient who underwent chemoradiotherapy. CDR3 in DNA: TGTGCCAGCAGTCCCGGAGGGCTTGCGGATACGCAGTATTTT. Its translation is CASSPGGLADTQYF.